This TCR beta chain was obtained from a study of molecular identifiers for immune sequencing clone quantification. General observations from the study: Clone sizes that are highly expanded could be underestimated when identical TCR molecules share a barcode. Effector cells kept over 97% of their molecules in clones above 20 RNA copies, while naive cells kept under 1% there.

Points on this clonotype: Its target is not known. The junction departs from germline at one end; a sequencing error may be responsible.

The CDR3 loop spans 15 amino acids. The germline V gene encodes CDR1 LGHNA and CDR2 YSLEER. Using its own MiXCR run on the PCR reads, TCRdb lists one record per CDR3 protein. Of about 97,000 distinct CDR3 sequences listed, less than 35% are singletons. Isolation of naive CD8 T cells was achieved by sorting on a CD8+CD4-CCR7+CD45RA+ phenotype. The chain links TRBV4-3 to TRBJ2-1, with 7 bases lining up with TRBD2. The sequence came from a human donor in good health. Some libraries in this study had Jurkat cell RNA spiked in. The sample was naive CD8+ T cells from blood, with Jurkat cell RNA spiked in. The subset is: FACS-sorted CD8+CD4-CCR7+CD45RA+ naive T cells. Here the CDR3 DNA reads TGCGCCAGCAGCCAAGTTCGGCGGGAGTTCAATGAGCAGATCTTC. Encoded protein: CASSQVRREFNEQIF.